These 16 T cell receptor beta chains came from one sample sequenced in a study of beta chain features in type 1 diabetes. Reverse transcribing all isolated RNA meant expressed TCRB transcripts were sequenced. The method was immunoSEQ multiplex PCR; TCRdb's version includes in-frame clones alone and lacks a portion of them. The table has 140,000 or so clones, around a tenth seen once; the top ten hold 0.68%. Sequencing was done on a sample of central memory CD4+ T cells from blood. The receptors derive from a man between 18 and 29 years old in good health.

J is TRBJ2-5 and V is TRBV7-3, with D perhaps TRBD2 (6 bases). V lost 1 base to trimming and J lost 0 bases, with 12 bases between them. The CDR3 contains 16 residues. Germline assignment: CDR1 SGHTA and CDR2 FQGTGA. The CDR3 bases are TGTGCCAGCAGCTTAAGGGGACTGACTAACCAAGAGACCCAGTACTTC. Amino acids: CASSLRGLTNQETQYF.

This clone showed up many times. The V call is TRBV5-1, the J call TRBJ1-2, with 7 nucleotides matching TRBD1. Germline values: CDR1 SGHRS, CDR2 YFSETQ. The CDR3 contains 13 residues. With 4 bases clipped from V and 8 bases from J, the junction kept 8 bases outside the gene matches. The CDR3 loop is CASSPERGPGYTF. The CDR3 DNA sequence: TGCGCCAGCAGCCCGGAAAGGGGGCCCGGCTACACCTTC.

This clone was seen a handful of times. Other DNA sequences in this specimen translate into the identical CDR3. The V call is TRBV7-2, the J call TRBJ2-1; D possibly corresponds to TRBD1 (5 bases). V was trimmed by 5 bases and J by 4 bases, leaving 12 bases between them. Germline V gene data show CDR1 as SGHTA and CDR2 as FQGNSA. This CDR3 has 14 amino acids. The DNA of the CDR3 is TGTGCCAGCAGCCCAGACAGAGGTTACAATGAGCAGTTCTTC. Its translation: CASSPDRGYNEQFF. Full variable domain (outside the CDR3, taken from reference TRBV7-2 and TRBJ2-1): GAGVSQSPSNKVTEKGKDVELRCDPISGHTALYWYRQSLGQGLEFLIYFQGNSAPDKSGLPSDRFSAERTGGSVSTLTIQRTQQEDSAVYLCASSPDRGYNEQFFGPGTRLTVL.

The chain carries TRBV7-9 and TRBJ1-3; maybe TRBD1 (5 bases). Trimming removed 5 bases at V and 2 bases at J, with 13 bases between. Germline CDR1 reads SEHNR; CDR2 reads FQNEAQ (reference sequence). CDR3 size: 15 residues. For the CDR3, the DNA is TGTGCCAGCAGCCCAGGGCCGGAGACTGGAAACACCATATATTTT. Amino acid sequence: CASSPGPETGNTIYF.

The V gene is TRBV4-3, the J gene TRBJ2-2; 10 bases fit TRBD2. The CDR3 is 14 residues long. The V gene end was trimmed by 2 bases and the J gene end by 11 bases; junction bases not matched to a gene: 5. Germline CDR1 is LGHNA and CDR2 is YSLEER. DNA of the CDR3: TGCGCCAGCAGCCAAAGCCTAGCGGGGGTAGAGCTGTTTTTT. Encoded protein: CASSQSLAGVELFF.

This clone has just a few counts. This chain joins TRBV19 and TRBJ2-1, with TRBD2 matching over 10 bases. The germline V gene encodes CDR1 LNHDA and CDR2 SQIVND (reference sequence). The CDR3 is 14 residues long. J gave up 7 bases and V 7 bases, and 7 bases lay outside the gene matches. CDR3 sequence: CASKTSGFKNEQFF. DNA of the CDR3: TGTGCCAGTAAGACTAGCGGGTTCAAAAATGAGCAGTTCTTC.

V is TRBV2 and J is TRBJ2-3; 8 nucleotides match TRBD2. CDR3 length: 15 amino acids. Germline CDR1 is SNHLY and CDR2 is FYNNEI. V shed 4 bases, J shed 9 bases, and the junction held 12 bases outside the gene matches. DNA for the CDR3: TGTGCCAGCAGTGCGGGAGCGGGGGCCCCTCAAACGCAGTATTTT. Amino acid sequence: CASSAGAGAPQTQYF.

This clone was seen more than once but under ten times. This chain links TRBV6-5 with TRBJ1-2; D may be TRBD1 (5 bases). The germline CDR1 and CDR2 sequences are MNHEY and SVGAGI. The CDR3 runs to 14 residues. V lost 4 bases to trimming and J lost 2 bases, with 11 bases between them. This CDR3 reads CASSLEGRNYGYTF. The CDR3 nucleotides read TGTGCCAGCAGTTTGGAGGGGCGAAACTATGGCTACACCTTC.

The table lists this clone with a few counts. This chain connects TRBV2 to TRBJ1-5; 10 bases fit TRBD1. Trimming removed 6 bases from V and 7 bases from J; junction bases left unmatched: 6. Germline V gene sequence: CDR1 SNHLY, CDR2 FYNNEI. The CDR3 loop spans 14 amino acids. This CDR3 reads CASRGTGEGQPQHF. CDR3 nucleotides: TGTGCCAGCAGAGGGACAGGGGAAGGGCAGCCCCAGCATTTT.

This clone was observed a handful of times. The chain combines TRBV6-1 with TRBJ1-5; possible D gene TRBD1, 6 bases. The ends were cut back, 4 bases at V and 4 bases at J, with 8 bases in the middle. From germline, CDR1 is MNHNS and CDR2 SASEGT. CDR3 length equals 13 residues. The CDR3 nucleotides are TGTGCCAGCAGTGGGACAGTAAATCAGCCCCAGCATTTT. It is translated as CASSGTVNQPQHF.

There are a few counts of this clone. This chain links TRBV7-9 with TRBJ2-4; no clear D gene. V lost 3 bases and J lost 8, with 11 bases in between. Per the germline V gene, CDR1 is SEHNR and CDR2 is FQNEAQ (reference sequence). The CDR3 has 13 amino acids. For the CDR3, the DNA is TGTGCCAGCAGCTTTATGGCAGAGGACATTCAGTACTTC. This codes for CASSFMAEDIQYF.

The J gene is TRBJ2-7, the V gene TRBV5-4; a weak D match, TRBD2 (6 bases). Germline V CDR1 and CDR2: SGHNT, YYREEE (reference sequence). Trimming removed 1 base from V and 6 bases from J, with 14 bases in between. CDR3 length equals 14 residues. The CDR3 region is CASSLPSSSAEQYF. As DNA, the CDR3 is TGTGCCAGCAGCTTGCCCTCCTCTAGCGCCGAGCAGTACTTC.

The V call is TRBV7-2, the J call TRBJ2-5; 7 nucleotides line up with TRBD2. The V gene end was trimmed by 0 bases and the J gene end by 4 bases; junction bases not matched to a gene: 2. The CDR3 length is 14 residues. The germline gives CDR1 SGHTA, CDR2 FQGNSA. CDR3 bases: TGTGCCAGCAGCTTAGCGGGGAGGGCAGAGACCCAGTACTTC. This sequence encodes CASSLAGRAETQYF.

This chain connects TRBV6-6 to TRBJ2-1, with a possible D match to TRBD2 (6 bases). The CDR3 has 12 amino acids. Per the germline V gene, CDR1 is MNHNY and CDR2 is SVGAGI (reference sequence). Trimming shortened V by 6 bases and J by 3 bases, and 6 bases separated the two germline ends. The CDR3 spells CASRGGYNEQFF. DNA for the CDR3: TGTGCCAGCAGGGGGGGCTACAATGAGCAGTTCTTC.

J is TRBJ1-2 and V is TRBV6-6, with D maybe TRBD1 (6 bases). The CDR3 totals 15 residues. Germline V gene lookup returns CDR1 MNHNY and CDR2 SVGAGI (reference sequence). Trimming left V 0 bases short and J 4 bases short, with 12 bases between. CDR3 sequence (DNA): TGTGCCAGCAGTTACTCGGGGGGGCTAGGCTATGGCTACACCTTC. It is translated as CASSYSGGLGYGYTF.

The rearrangement uses TRBV7-3 and TRBJ2-7, with TRBD2 matching over 13 bases. Losses at the gene ends were 5 bases for V and 2 bases for J; bases not matched to a gene: 6. Germline CDR1 and CDR2: SGHTA and FQGTGA. There are 16 residues in the CDR3. The CDR3 region has the DNA TGTGCCAGCAGCCTCGGGACTAGCGGGGACGCCTACGAGCAGTACTTC. Its translation is CASSLGTSGDAYEQYF.